This record covers a single TCR beta chain. What this receptor recognizes is not known. The sample holds no much larger clone one base away, and base qualities are not on file. In the same sample, other DNA sequences code for this CDR3. These data originate in a study of blood T cell repertoires in COVID-19 (dated by TCRdb to between 2020 and 2021). General notes on the study: Samples from collaborators originated in the United States, Italy and Spain and spanned both the acute and convalescent phases of COVID-19. The prospective study material was composed of cDNA or gDNA derived from T cells, B-cell-depleted T cells, or PBMCs. The dataset comprised deeply sampled blood TCRbeta repertoires from subjects exposed to, actively infected with, or recovered from COVID-19. The repertoires were released in a freely available public database intended as a resource for research on the immune response to SARS-CoV-2. Samples were obtained from the ongoing ImmuneRACE study (first 160 participants) and from 1,254 subjects provided by 6 global collaborators. A de-identified subject ID, COVID-19 status, age in years and sex were almost always included in the sample metadata. Where HLA class I and class II types were available, the types were taken from metadata supplied by the sample provider, not from assay-based typing.

Whole blood was collected in K2EDTA tubes by collaborating institutions according to the institutions' own protocols. Collaborator samples were shipped for TCRbeta analysis as frozen whole blood, isolated PBMCs, or DNA extracted from either sample type. Broad study findings and their caveats: How much clinical and demographic metadata was included differed by source and by participant, and the metadata was provided uncurated.

TCRbeta CDR3 regions were amplified from genomic DNA using the immunoSEQ Assay, a bias-controlled multiplex PCR. The study's own analysis went as follows. The number of nucleated cells in each sample was estimated from the amplification of reference gene primers within the assay. To quantify the absolute abundance of each unique TCRbeta CDR3 rearrangement, sequence reads were collapsed and filtered. For each sample, productive Simpson clonality was calculated by taking the square root of Simpson's diversity index across productive rearrangements. In its TCRdb copy, this immuneACCESS table keeps in-frame sequences only and misses some clones. Where compared with another copy, unresolved V genes explain less than half of these, and the others have no known cause. V and J calls and clone size follow that table, whereas D and trimming were derived from the DNA. For this sample there are about 300,000 clones; 83% appear just once. Of the sample, about 1.2% is held by the ten largest clones.

Relative to germline, V is 6 bases shorter and J is 1 base shorter, with 10 bases between their ends. The CDR3 sequence holds 15 residues, the cysteine and phenylalanine included. The sequence is cut down to CDR3 DNA, 45 bases in frame from base 1. CDR1 and CDR2, looked up from the germline V gene, are SNHLY and FYNNEI. The clonotype was recovered from a woman in her forties or fifties with acute or convalescent COVID-19. The V and J segments used are TRBV2 and TRBJ2-6; the D gene cannot be resolved reliably. The specimen was peripheral blood. The CDR3 region has the sequence CASSPGLSGANVLTF. The sequenced DNA is TGTGCCAGCAGCCCAGGCTTGTCTGGGGCCAACGTCCTGACTTTC.